This paragraph covers one T cell receptor (beta chain) sequence. This clonotype was detected a few times. Its antigen has not been determined. The sample holds no much larger clone one base away, and base qualities are not on file. The data stem from a study of T cells in Graves' hyperthyroidism and ophthalmopathy (dated by TCRdb to the late 2010s). Regarding the research as a whole: Peripheral blood samples were taken at initial diagnosis, before any treatment was given. After blood sampling, hyperthyroidism patients were treated with methimazole at a starting dose of 30 mg daily, and ophthalmopathy patients were treated with high-dose intravenous methylprednisolone. The paper describes TCR Vbeta CDR3 sequencing of roughly 130 peripheral blood samples, made up of 43 ophthalmopathy patients, some 80 hyperthyroidism patients and some 17 progressor patients. The study also compared thyroid tissue and blood T-cell repertoires from more than five Graves' hyperthyroidism patients. A discovery cohort of approximately 100 patients, approximately 45 with Graves' ophthalmopathy and approximately 60 with stable Graves' hyperthyroidism, was used to find distinguishing TCR V-J signatures. The roughly 91 discovery patients were randomly divided into training and test sets at a 7:3 ratio. An independent validation cohort of about 20 hyperthyroidism patients and approximately 17 patients who later progressed to ophthalmopathy tested prospective prediction of ophthalmopathy. Broader findings and caveats from the paper: Ophthalmopathy was separated from stable hyperthyroidism by a 13 V-J signature model, with roughly 88% sensitivity and about 81% specificity obtained in cross-validation and 80%/75% obtained in testing. Blood samples also contained most of the expanded thyroid clonotypes (frequency above 0.001), which suggests that blood repertoires may reflect thyroid immune responses. Sample size was not statistically predetermined, and investigators were not blinded to group allocation. In validation, progression to ophthalmopathy was predicted by the model with 70.59% sensitivity and 72.22% specificity, a median of about 6 months before onset.

Ophthalmopathy patients had moderately to severely active disease, Clinical Activity Score of at least 3, NOSPECS grade of at least 4, and duration under 3 months. Any patient with an uncontrolled infection, another autoimmune disease, pregnancy or lactation was excluded. Diagnoses were established on the basis of clinical symptoms, serum thyroxine and TRAb, thyroid ultrasound, and orbital computed tomography. PBMCs were isolated from about 9 ml of fresh peripheral blood by Ficoll-Paque density gradient centrifugation. Total RNA was extracted with Trizol reagent, and quality was checked on an Agilent 2100 Bioanalyzer. The TCR beta CDR3 regions were amplified from RNA transcripts. The first round of RT-PCR for the TCR CDR3 was performed with the HTBI primer set and the Qiagen OneStep RT-PCR kit. A second multiplex PCR round built the libraries, followed by size selection and purification. The libraries were sequenced on an Illumina HiSeq2000 using paired-end 100 bp reads. The authors' pipeline ran thus. SOAPnuke was used to process the raw data, throwing out any read that contained adapters or uncalled bases, had a mean Phred below 15, or lacked an exact constant-primer or identifier match. High-quality paired reads were merged using COPE v1.2.5, and each unique nucleotide sequence was defined as a clonotype. Clonotypes were aligned to IMGT TRBV, TRBD and TRBJ reference segments using MiTCR v1.1. The analysis included only V-J combinations with a frequency above 0.0001, which together covered more than 98% of the repertoires. The TCS score was defined as F50 (clonal expansion) divided by E x V (chaos), with BLOSUM62-based TCRdist calculated between CDR3 peptides within each V-J. Welch's t-statistics and random forest reduced some 510 V-J features to roughly 13, which were used in a naive Bayes classifier (R e1071). TCRdb reran the public reads through fastp at Q25 and MiXCR, keeping productive beta chains. Rows merge per CDR3 protein into single entries with the most common DNA and genes. The V and J calls were determined by TCRdb, not by the authors. This sample holds around 300,000 distinct CDR3 sequences; approximately 23% were observed only once. Clones ranked in the top ten supply roughly 60% of the sample.

Sample: blood. This TCR was recovered from a man aged 25-45 years with Graves' ophthalmopathy.

The CDR3 reads CSASRPAGVYEQYF. DNA sequence: TGCAGTGCTAGTCGGCCAGCGGGAGTCTACGAGCAGTACTTC. The rearranged chain carries TRBV20-1 and TRBJ2-7; TRBD2 agrees with 8 junctional bases. From cysteine to phenylalanine, the CDR3 is 14 amino acids long. The CDR3 DNA has 42 bases and is translated from base 1. Via the germline V gene (reference sequence), CDR1 is DFQATT and CDR2 SNEGSKA. Unmatched junction bases come to 7, with V trimmed by 3 bases and J by 3 bases.